These 17 T cell receptor beta chains share one sample of origin, sequenced in a study of blood T cell repertoires in COVID-19. The protocol was immunoSEQ multiplex PCR, while the TCRdb copy is restricted to in-frame clones and leaves out a portion. The repertoire consists of about 210,000 clones, with roughly 86% occurring once and the leading ten covering roughly 7.6%. The sample taken for sequencing was peripheral blood. All receptors derive from a woman in her fifties or sixties with active or convalescent COVID-19.

V gene TRBV19 combines with J gene TRBJ2-3; 9 bases agree with TRBD2. The junction had 11 bases not matched to a gene; V was cut back by 3 bases and J by 7 bases. This CDR3 region has 16 residues. Germline lookup yields CDR1 LNHDA and CDR2 SQIVND (reference sequence). The CDR3 spells CASSIHAGGPMNTQYF. DNA of the CDR3: TGTGCCAGTAGTATCCATGCGGGAGGGCCAATGAATACGCAGTATTTT. Full variable domain (outside the CDR3, taken from reference TRBV19 and TRBJ2-3): DGGITQSPKYLFRKEGQNVTLSCEQNLNHDAMYWYRQDPGQGLRLIYYSQIVNDFQKGDIAEGYSVSREKKESFPLTVTSAQKNPTAFYLCASSIHAGGPMNTQYFGPGTRLTVL.

The genes are TRBV6-5 and TRBJ2-7, with TRBD2 matching over 7 bases. The length of the CDR3 is 16 residues. CDR1 is MNHEY, CDR2 SVGAGI, per germline. V shed 0 bases and J 6 bases; nucleotides not matched to a gene: 11. The CDR3 region has the DNA TGTGCCAGCAGTTACTCTAGGCTAGCGGCATTCGGCGAGCAGTACTTC. As protein: CASSYSRLAAFGEQYF.

This clone was observed once. The V gene is TRBV6-1, the J gene TRBJ1-5; 8 bases agree with TRBD1. CDR3 size: 15 residues. CDR1 MNHNS and CDR2 SASEGT come from the germline V gene. V lost 3 bases, J lost 2 bases, and 3 bases stayed unmatched. CDR3 bases: TGTGCCAGCAGTGATGTGGGACAGGGCAATCAGCCCCAGCATTTT. It yields the protein CASSDVGQGNQPQHF.

The chain employs TRBV7-9 and TRBJ1-5; D uncertain. From germline, CDR1 is SEHNR and CDR2 FQNEAQ (reference sequence). The ends were cut back, 3 bases at V and 0 bases at J, with 15 bases in the middle. The CDR3 is 17 residues long. The chain's CDR3 is CASSFILARLSNQPQHF. As DNA, the CDR3 is TGTGCCAGCAGCTTTATTTTGGCCAGACTTAGCAATCAGCCCCAGCATTTT. Supplemented by reference TRBV7-9 and TRBJ1-5, the full variable domain reads DTGVSQNPRHKITKRGQNVTFRCDPISEHNRLYWYRQTLGQGPEFLTYFQNEAQLEKSRLLSDRFSAERPKGSFSTLEIQRTEQGDSAMYLCASSFILARLSNQPQHFGDGTRLSIL.

This rearrangement joins TRBV28 to TRBJ1-5, with D possibly being TRBD1 (5 bases). This CDR3 contains 16 residues. The V gene's germline CDR1 is MDHEN and CDR2 SYDVKM. Trimming stripped 3 bases from V and 6 bases from J, with 18 bases between. Here the CDR3 reads CASSFPVGLGGQPQHF. The CDR3 DNA reads TGTGCCAGCAGTTTCCCTGTGGGGCTGGGGGGTCAGCCCCAGCATTTT.

The chain has TRBV18 and TRBJ1-1, with D unclear. Germline V lookup: CDR1 KGHSH, CDR2 LQKENI. The CDR3 length is 15 residues. V was pared by 4 bases and J by 0 bases, with 12 bases between. In nucleotides, the CDR3 is TGTGCCAGCTCACTACATACAGAGATGAACACTGAAGCTTTCTTT. Protein: CASSLHTEMNTEAFF.

The rearrangement links TRBV24-1 to TRBJ2-3, with a possible D match to TRBD2 (6 bases). V was shortened by 5 bases and J by 4 bases, with 15 bases between the two germline ends. This CDR3 comprises 15 residues. Germline V gives CDR1 KGHDR, CDR2 SFDVKD. The CDR3 is CATSAVGGGSDTQYF. The DNA of the CDR3 is TGTGCCACCAGTGCGGTGGGGGGTGGGTCAGATACGCAGTATTTT.

The V gene is TRBV7-6, the J gene TRBJ1-1; the match to TRBD1 covers 7 bases. The CDR3 extends over 16 amino acids. CDR1 is SGHVS and CDR2 is FNYEAQ in the germline V gene. The V and J ends lost 2 bases and 1 base, in that order; junction bases with no gene match: 7. CDR3 DNA sequence: TGTGCCAGCAGCTTAACGGGACAGACCCGGAACACTGAAGCTTTCTTT. Protein sequence: CASSLTGQTRNTEAFF.

The V call is TRBV2, the J call TRBJ1-1; D ambiguous. The CDR3 is 12 amino acids. The V end was cut by 4 bases, the J end by 7 bases, with 10 bases between. The germline V gene encodes CDR1 SNHLY and CDR2 FYNNEI. The CDR3 DNA is TGTGCCAGCAGTGTTTACACCAGTGAAGCTTTCTTT. Translated: CASSVYTSEAFF. Combining the CDR3 with reference TRBV2 and TRBJ1-1 gives the whole variable domain EPEVTQTPSHQVTQMGQEVILRCVPISNHLYFYWYRQILGQKVEFLVSFYNNEISEKSEIFDDQFSVERPDGSNFTLKIRSTKLEDSAMYFCASSVYTSEAFFGQGTRLTVV.

The chain is built from TRBV10-3 and TRBJ2-2; 8 bases match TRBD2. Germline loops: CDR1 ENHRY, CDR2 SYGVKD. Trimming removed 0 bases from V and 3 bases from J; junction bases left unmatched: 6. This CDR3 is 17 amino acids long. CDR3 DNA sequence: TGTGCCATCAGTGAGTCGGGGAGCGGGAGTTACACCGGGGAGCTGTTTTTT. Amino acid sequence: CAISESGSGSYTGELFF.

This clone was counted once. The chain couples TRBV6-6 to TRBJ1-5; the match to TRBD1 covers 8 bases. There are 13 residues in the CDR3. V was clipped by 8 bases and J by 6 bases; unmatched bases: 6. Germline CDR1 MNHNY, CDR2 SVGAGI (reference sequence). Written as DNA, the CDR3 is TGTGCCAGCCAGGACAGGGAATTTCAGCCCCAGCATTTT. Translating it yields CASQDREFQPQHF.

This chain connects TRBV15 to TRBJ2-3; D is undetermined. CDR1 and CDR2 from the germline V gene are LNHNV and YYDKDF (reference sequence). This CDR3 has 14 residues. V lost 3 bases to trimming and J lost 2 bases, with 9 bases between them. The chain's CDR3 is CATSRTRPTDTQYF. The CDR3 region has the DNA TGTGCCACCAGCAGGACAAGGCCCACAGATACGCAGTATTTT.

The chain carries TRBV24-1 and TRBJ2-4; the D gene is possibly TRBD1 (5 bases). The CDR3 totals 13 residues. The V and J ends lost 10 bases and 0 bases respectively, with 9 bases between them. In germline, CDR1 is KGHDR, CDR2 SFDVKD. Written as DNA, the CDR3 is TGTGCCACTGGAGACAGAGCCAAAAACATTCAGTACTTC. Protein: CATGDRAKNIQYF.

Regarding this clone: A much larger clone sits a single nucleotide away, making a read error possible. This CDR3 is also generated by other DNA sequences in the sample. The chain is built from TRBV5-5 and TRBJ1-1; 11 bases match TRBD1. Germline V gives CDR1 SGHKS, CDR2 YYEKEE (reference sequence). The junction had 2 bases not matched to a gene; V was cut back by 3 bases and J by 4 bases. The CDR3 consists of 14 residues. CDR3 DNA sequence: TGTGCCAGCAGCTCCGGGACAGGGGGCACTGAAGCTTTCTTT. This translates into CASSSGTGGTEAFF.

The gene calls are TRBV4-2 and TRBJ1-5; D gene unclear. This CDR3 spans 15 amino acids. Per germline, CDR1 LGHNA and CDR2 YNFKEQ. V was clipped by 0 bases and J by 4 bases, with 10 bases between them. The CDR3 is CASSQESTGNQPQHF. CDR3 nucleotides: TGTGCCAGCAGCCAAGAGTCGACGGGAAATCAGCCCCAGCATTTT.

The count of this clone is one. The chain links TRBV5-4 to TRBJ2-1, with TRBD1 matching over 9 bases. In germline, CDR1 is SGHNT, CDR2 YYREEE (reference sequence). V lost 5 bases and J lost 8; bases outside the gene matches: 11. The CDR3 sequence is 15 residues long. The CDR3 DNA sequence: TGTGCCAGCAGTATGAGGACAGGGGCGGGCGATGAGCAGTTCTTC. Translated, it gives CASSMRTGAGDEQFF.

CDR3 amino acids: CASSKEGRGWDQPQHF. CDR3 in DNA: TGTGCCAGCAGCAAAGAGGGGAGGGGATGGGATCAGCCCCAGCATTTT. The genes are TRBV21-1 and TRBJ1-5. TRBV21-1 is described as a pseudogene. The CDR3 consists of 16 residues.